This TCR beta chain was documented in a study of blood T cell repertoires in COVID-19. Study in general: Samples came from the United States, Italy and Spain, spanning acute and convalescent COVID-19. PBMCs, B-cell-depleted T cells, or T cells provided the cDNA or gDNA that made up the material.

Per the original data handling: The authors estimated nucleated cell counts from reference gene primer amplification. Sequenced by immunoSEQ multiplex PCR; TCRdb stores in-frame clones only, minus some. Clone size and V and J calls were adopted from that table, with D and trimming inferred from the DNA. The sample contains about 200,000 clones, over 70% of which appear only once. From germline, CDR1 is MDHEN and CDR2 SYDVKM. Germline trimming cut 4 bases from V and 4 bases from J; bases unmatched to any gene: 6. This CDR3 is built from 14 residues. This receptor was identified in a woman between 70 and 85 years old with acute or convalescent COVID-19. The gene calls are TRBV28 and TRBJ1-2; the match to TRBD1 covers 7 bases. Sequenced sample: peripheral blood. CDR3 DNA sequence: TGTGCCAGCAGTTCTACAGGGGAATTCTATGGCTACACCTTC. This encodes CASSSTGEFYGYTF.